The 11 T cell receptor beta chains below all came from one sample that was sequenced in a study of cytomegalovirus exposure and HLA in healthy donors. Vbeta (60) and Jbeta (13) primers were used in the PCR. Sequencing used immunoSEQ multiplex PCR; TCRdb keeps in-frame clones, though not all of them. The top ten clones hold about 5.7% of a sample with more than 150,000 clones, around 86% of them seen once. Sequenced material: PBMCs. These receptor sequences come from a middle-aged man in good health and CMV-seropositive.

V and J are TRBV4-1 and TRBJ1-1; D gene unclear. CDR3 length: 13 amino acids. The germline V gene has CDR1 MGHRA and CDR2 YSYEKL. The germline V and J ends were trimmed by 1 base and 8 bases, with 11 bases remaining between them. CDR3 loop: CASSQVEAAEAFF. The CDR3, as DNA: TGCGCCAGCAGCCAAGTAGAGGCAGCCGAAGCTTTCTTT.

This clone turned up a few times. The chain carries TRBV5-6 and TRBJ2-5; TRBD2 aligns across 7 bases. The germline V gene has CDR1 SGHDT and CDR2 YYEEEE. After removal of 3 bases from V and 4 bases from J, the junction contained 6 bases not matched to a gene. The CDR3 runs 14 residues. Here the CDR3 DNA reads TGTGCCAGCAGCTCCGGACTAGGGACAGAGACCCAGTACTTC. It is translated as CASSSGLGTETQYF.

This clone was counted a single time. The junction differs from germline at one of its ends, possibly a read error. V and J are TRBV7-9 and TRBJ2-3; 8 bases map to TRBD2. This CDR3 has 17 amino acids. The germline gives CDR1 SEHNR, CDR2 FQNEAQ (reference sequence). CDR3 DNA sequence: TGTTCCAGCAGCCCTACGGGGGGGGGACCTAGCACAGATACGCAGTATTTT. This translates into CSSSPTGGGPSTDTQYF.

The chain carries TRBV27 and TRBJ2-1, with TRBD2 matching 8 bases. CDR3 size: 15 residues. Germline trimming cut 7 bases from V and 7 bases from J; bases unmatched to any gene: 12. Germline loops: CDR1 MNHEY, CDR2 SMNVEV (reference sequence). The CDR3 DNA reads as TGTGCCAGCACCGCCGGGGGGGCCATCCGAAATGAGCAGTTCTTC. The encoded protein is CASTAGGAIRNEQFF.

The gene calls are TRBV7-2 and TRBJ2-4; 7 nucleotides align to TRBD2. J gave up 3 bases and V 1 base, and 9 bases lay outside the gene matches. There are 17 residues in the CDR3. Germline values: CDR1 SGHTA, CDR2 FQGNSA. CDR3 sequence (DNA): TGTGCCAGCAGCTTAGGGGGGTCCGGGACTATCAAAAACATTCAGTACTTC. It translates to CASSLGGSGTIKNIQYF.

This rearrangement joins TRBV4-1 to TRBJ1-2, with unresolved D. The CDR3 consists of 14 residues. CDR1 and CDR2 (germline): MGHRA, YSYEKL. The V and J ends lost 0 bases and 4 bases respectively, with 9 bases between them. The CDR3 here is CASSQDPQFYGYTF. The CDR3 nucleotides are TGCGCCAGCAGCCAAGACCCACAATTCTATGGCTACACCTTC.

V is TRBV9 and J is TRBJ2-7; D ambiguous. Germline assignment: CDR1 SGDLS and CDR2 YYNGEE. The CDR3 is made up of 12 amino acids. V shed 3 bases and J shed 0 bases, with 4 bases lying between them. CDR3 in DNA: TGTGCCAGCAGCGGCGACTCCTACGAGCAGTACTTC. Translating gives CASSGDSYEQYF.

V is TRBV15 and J is TRBJ1-4; D unclear. Germline CDR1 reads LNHNV; CDR2 reads YYDKDF (reference sequence). V gave up 0 bases and J gave up 7 bases, with 6 bases separating them. The CDR3 runs 13 residues. For the CDR3, the DNA is TGTGCCACCAGCAGAGATTCACTTGAAAAACTGTTTTTT. Translating it yields CATSRDSLEKLFF.

This clone is large by share. The chain couples TRBV7-8 to TRBJ2-3, with 9 bases aligning to TRBD1. J lost 1 base, V lost 5 bases, and 7 bases had no gene match. The CDR3 consists of 16 residues. The germline gives CDR1 SGHVS, CDR2 FQNEAQ. CDR3 region: CASSTRTGAGTDTQYF. The CDR3 nucleotides read TGTGCCAGCAGCACCCGGACAGGGGCCGGCACAGATACGCAGTATTTT. The whole variable domain, remainder taken from reference TRBV7-8 and TRBJ2-3, is GAGVSQSPRYKVAKRGQDVALRCDPISGHVSLFWYQQALGQGPEFLTYFQNEAQLDKSGLPSDRFFAERPEGSVSTLKIQRTQQEDSAVYLCASSTRTGAGTDTQYFGPGTRLTVL.

CDR3 residues: CASSLGPGQGYEQFF. CDR3 nucleotides: TGTGCCAGCAGCTTAGGGCCGGGACAGGGGTATGAGCAGTTCTTC. The chain is built from TRBV11-3 and TRBJ2-1; 10 bases match TRBD1. Trimming at V came to 1 base and at J to 8 bases, leaving 5 bases not matched to a gene. CDR1 is SGHNT, CDR2 YENEEA, per germline. CDR3 length: 15 residues.

With respect to this clone: The junction shows a germline mismatch at one end, possibly a read error. At the DNA level, this CDR3 is encoded by other sequences in the same sample as well. The chain is built from TRBV14 and TRBJ2-7, with D possibly being TRBD2 (5 bases). Germline V gives CDR1 SGHDN, CDR2 FVKESK. CDR3 length: 13 residues. CDR3 region: CASRSDGDYEQYF. Written as DNA, the CDR3 is TGTGCCAGCAGATCAGACGGAGACTACGAGCAGTATTTC.